These 23 T cell receptor beta chains came from one sample sequenced in a study of identical twins. TCRdb passed the 5' RACE reads through MiXCR, listing each CDR3 protein once. The sample lists some 1,600,000 distinct CDR3 sequences; about 30% were seen once. Sample: cord blood. The receptors originated from a newborn girl in good health.

This sequence joins TRBV28 and TRBJ2-3; possibly TRBD2 for D (5 bases). The CDR3 is 15 amino acids. V lost 6 bases and J 4 bases, leaving 17 bases between the germline ends. CDR1 and CDR2 from the germline V gene are MDHEN and SYDVKM. The CDR3 reads CASSASGAVADTQYF. The CDR3 DNA reads as TGTGCCAGCAGCGCCAGCGGAGCGGTCGCAGATACGCAGTATTTT.

The chain joins TRBV15 to TRBJ2-3; the D gene is possibly TRBD1 (6 bases). The V gene lost 1 base and the J gene lost 4 bases, with 6 bases spanning the gap. In germline, CDR1 is LNHNV, CDR2 YYDKDF (reference sequence). The CDR3 runs 13 residues. CDR3 nucleotide sequence: TGTGCCACCAGCAGAGGGGGGCCAGATACGCAGTATTTT. As protein: CATSRGGPDTQYF.

V usage is TRBV2 and J usage is TRBJ2-1, with 11 bases fitting TRBD2. Germline CDR1 reads SNHLY; CDR2 reads FYNNEI. The V segment lost 0 bases and the J segment 5 bases; nucleotides outside the gene matches: 9. The CDR3 runs 18 residues. The CDR3 sequence is CASSEAGPPGLADNEQFF. CDR3 DNA: TGTGCCAGCAGTGAAGCGGGACCCCCGGGACTAGCGGACAATGAGCAGTTCTTC.

This chain joins TRBV7-2 and TRBJ2-3; 11 bases align to TRBD2. Trimming at V came to 5 bases and at J to 0 bases, leaving 7 bases not matched to a gene. The CDR3 has 17 residues. The V gene's germline CDR1 is SGHTA and CDR2 FQGNSA. CDR3 loop: CASSLTSGVTSTDTQYF. CDR3 coding DNA: TGTGCCAGCAGCCTGACTAGCGGGGTGACTAGCACAGATACGCAGTATTTT.

This clonotype was observed a handful of times. The V gene is TRBV4-2, the J gene TRBJ2-7; TRBD1 matches 8 bases. Germline V gene lookup returns CDR1 LGHNA and CDR2 YNFKEQ. V was clipped by 4 bases and J by 6 bases; unmatched bases: 11. The CDR3 covers 15 residues. The CDR3 DNA reads as TGTGCCAGCAGCCCCGAGGACAGGGCCCGGGGCGAGCAGTACTTC. Protein: CASSPEDRARGEQYF.

The chain is built from TRBV28 and TRBJ1-6; 8 nucleotides line up with TRBD1. V was clipped by 7 bases and J by 7 bases; unmatched bases: 6. In germline, CDR1 is MDHEN, CDR2 SYDVKM. This CDR3 comprises 14 residues. CDR3: CASTRTGRNSPLHF. The CDR3 coding sequence is TGTGCCAGCACCCGGACAGGGCGAAATTCACCCCTCCACTTT.

This clonotype was observed once. The rearrangement uses TRBV14 and TRBJ2-1; D possibly corresponds to TRBD1 (5 bases). V lost 7 bases to trimming and J lost 8 bases, with 15 bases between them. The germline V gene encodes CDR1 SGHDN and CDR2 FVKESK. The CDR3 has 13 residues. The CDR3 sequence: CASTYKGVHEQFF. DNA of the CDR3: TGTGCCAGCACCTACAAAGGGGTGCATGAGCAGTTCTTC.

There are many counts of this clonotype. The rearrangement links TRBV10-3 to TRBJ2-1, with TRBD2 matching over 8 bases. V was clipped by 8 bases and J by 1 base; unmatched bases: 1. The V gene's germline CDR1 is ENHRY and CDR2 SYGVKD. This CDR3 has 13 residues. CDR3 DNA sequence: TGTGCCATCCGGGGGGGGTCCTACAATGAGCAGTTCTTC. It codes for CAIRGGSYNEQFF.

The genes are TRBV6-1 and TRBJ2-3; no firm D call. This CDR3 spans 18 amino acids. From germline, CDR1 is MNHNS and CDR2 SASEGT. Trimming shortened V by 2 bases and J by 2 bases, and 20 bases separated the two germline ends. CDR3 in DNA: TGTGCCAGCAGTGAATGGGCTTCCCCTTCCACTTCCACAGATACGCAGTATTTT. It is translated as CASSEWASPSTSTDTQYF.

This clonotype was found a few times. CDR3 sequence (DNA): TGTGCCAGCAGCCGTACCAACCGCAGGGCCCCCTACGAGCAGTACTTC. Translated, it gives CASSRTNRRAPYEQYF. This chain uses TRBV11-1 with TRBJ2-5, with D possibly TRBD1 on 5 matching bases. The tail of the sequence fits TRBJ2-7 better, so the J call may be wrong. Germline-derived CDR1 and CDR2 are SGHAT and FQDESV (reference sequence). This CDR3 comprises 16 residues.

This clonotype was counted only a few times. The CDR3 bases are TGCAGCGTTGACCACGACAGGGACTTCTACACCTTC. This gives the protein CSVDHDRDFYTF. The chain combines TRBV29-1 with TRBJ1-2; TRBD1 agrees at 7 bases. This CDR3 has 12 residues. Trimming cost V 3 bases and J 10 bases; bases outside gene matches: 8. Germline loops: CDR1 SQVTM, CDR2 ANQGSEA.

This clonotype was found a few times. This CDR3 reads CASSFGSFTEAFF. The CDR3 DNA reads TGTGCCAGCAGTTTCGGAAGTTTCACTGAAGCTTTCTTT. V gene TRBV27 combines with J gene TRBJ1-1; D not resolved. This CDR3 contains 13 residues. The V gene's germline CDR1 is MNHEY and CDR2 SMNVEV (reference sequence). V was trimmed by 3 bases and J by 4 bases, leaving 9 bases between them.

This clonotype was recorded many times. The chain joins TRBV10-3 to TRBJ2-3; 9 nucleotides line up with TRBD2. J gave up 6 bases and V 6 bases, and 4 bases lay outside the gene matches. CDR1 and CDR2 from the germline V gene are ENHRY and SYGVKD. The CDR3 loop spans 13 amino acids. The CDR3 nucleotides are TGTGCCATCAGCGGGACTAGCCTCGATACGCAGTATTTT. Translating gives CAISGTSLDTQYF.

This rearrangement joins TRBV7-6 to TRBJ2-3; D is unresolved. The germline V and J ends were trimmed by 3 bases and 0 bases, with 7 bases remaining between them. This CDR3 contains 14 residues. CDR1 is SGHVS, CDR2 FNYEAQ, per germline. The CDR3 DNA reads as TGTGCCAGCAGCTTTATGGGTAGCACAGATACGCAGTATTTT. Amino acids: CASSFMGSTDTQYF.

This clonotype was observed at least ten times. V is TRBV20-1 and J is TRBJ1-2; 8 positions match TRBD1. The V gene end was trimmed by 5 bases and the J gene end by 2 bases; junction bases not matched to a gene: 1. The CDR3 has 12 residues. The germline CDR1 and CDR2 sequences are DFQATT and SNEGSKA (reference sequence). The CDR3 DNA sequence: TGCAGTGCTTCAGGGGGCAACTATGGCTACACCTTC. Amino acids: CSASGGNYGYTF.

This clonotype was seen more than once but under ten times. This chain joins TRBV20-1 and TRBJ2-1, with D perhaps matching TRBD2 (5 bases). Trimming removed 0 bases at V and 13 bases at J, with 22 bases between. CDR3 length: 15 residues. Per the germline V gene, CDR1 is DFQATT and CDR2 is SNEGSKA (reference sequence). CDR3 nucleotide sequence: TGCAGTGCTAGAGATCATGACTACCCCAAAGAGACCCAGTTCTTC. This codes for CSARDHDYPKETQFF.

This clonotype has a handful of counts. This chain uses TRBV20-1 with TRBJ2-5; 10 bases align to TRBD1. J gave up 5 bases and V 4 bases, and 7 bases lay outside the gene matches. Germline CDR1 is DFQATT and CDR2 is SNEGSKA (reference sequence). The CDR3 loop spans 14 amino acids. The CDR3 protein is CSATRQGARETQYF. CDR3 sequence (DNA): TGCAGTGCTACCAGACAGGGGGCACGGGAGACCCAGTACTTC.

In this sample, this clonotype turned up many times. The chain links TRBV28 to TRBJ1-4; D is possibly TRBD1 (6 bases). The CDR3 is 15 amino acids. Between the trimmed V and J ends, which lost 6 bases and 8 bases, there was a span of 19 bases. Looked up from germline, CDR1 is MDHEN and CDR2 is SYDVKM. CDR3 in DNA: TGTGCCAGCAGCTCCACCGGGGGGCTCTACGAAAAACTGTTTTTT. It codes for CASSSTGGLYEKLFF.

The chain carries TRBV13 and TRBJ2-5, with 9 bases fitting TRBD1. The end of the DNA aligns better with TRBJ2-7, so the J call may be wrong. The CDR3 consists of 17 residues. CDR1 and CDR2 from the germline V gene are PRHDT and FYEKMQ (reference sequence). As DNA, the CDR3 is TGTGCCAGCAGCTTATACGGCCGGACAGGGGAAACCGACGAGCAGTACTTC. Protein sequence: CASSLYGRTGETDEQYF.

V gene TRBV3-1 combines with J gene TRBJ1-3, with D possibly being TRBD1 (5 bases). Germline CDR1 is LGHDT and CDR2 is YNNKEL (reference sequence). This CDR3 spans 14 amino acids. Trimming left V 3 bases short and J 0 bases short, with 6 bases between. CDR3 in DNA: TGTGCCAGCAGCCAGGGGACCTCTGGAAACACCATATATTTT. Translated: CASSQGTSGNTIYF.

In its sample, this clonotype was seen a few times. This chain connects TRBV24-1 to TRBJ2-1, with TRBD2 matching 12 bases. The V gene end was trimmed by 4 bases and the J gene end by 8 bases; junction bases not matched to a gene: 11. There are 17 residues in the CDR3. Germline V gene data show CDR1 as KGHDR and CDR2 as SFDVKD. The CDR3 loop is CATSDRETSGGRDEQFF. The CDR3 coding sequence is TGTGCCACCAGTGACCGTGAGACTAGCGGGGGTCGAGATGAGCAGTTCTTC.

The chain links TRBV6-5 to TRBJ2-1; 7 positions agree with TRBD2. Trimming at V came to 5 bases and at J to 8 bases, leaving 6 bases not matched to a gene. CDR1 MNHEY and CDR2 SVGAGI come from the germline V gene. The length of the CDR3 is 13 residues. Here the CDR3 reads CASSRGLVDEQFF. Written as DNA, the CDR3 is TGTGCCAGCAGTCGCGGACTAGTAGATGAGCAGTTCTTC.

The rearrangement joins TRBV10-1 to TRBJ2-4; 8 bases are shared with TRBD2. Looked up from germline, CDR1 is WNHNN and CDR2 is SYGVQD (reference sequence). V trimming: 4 bases; J trimming: 2 bases; junction bases outside the gene matches: 4. The CDR3 runs 15 residues. The CDR3: CASSVAGGTKNIQYF. CDR3 sequence (DNA): TGCGCCAGCAGTGTTGCGGGGGGTACCAAAAACATTCAGTACTTC.